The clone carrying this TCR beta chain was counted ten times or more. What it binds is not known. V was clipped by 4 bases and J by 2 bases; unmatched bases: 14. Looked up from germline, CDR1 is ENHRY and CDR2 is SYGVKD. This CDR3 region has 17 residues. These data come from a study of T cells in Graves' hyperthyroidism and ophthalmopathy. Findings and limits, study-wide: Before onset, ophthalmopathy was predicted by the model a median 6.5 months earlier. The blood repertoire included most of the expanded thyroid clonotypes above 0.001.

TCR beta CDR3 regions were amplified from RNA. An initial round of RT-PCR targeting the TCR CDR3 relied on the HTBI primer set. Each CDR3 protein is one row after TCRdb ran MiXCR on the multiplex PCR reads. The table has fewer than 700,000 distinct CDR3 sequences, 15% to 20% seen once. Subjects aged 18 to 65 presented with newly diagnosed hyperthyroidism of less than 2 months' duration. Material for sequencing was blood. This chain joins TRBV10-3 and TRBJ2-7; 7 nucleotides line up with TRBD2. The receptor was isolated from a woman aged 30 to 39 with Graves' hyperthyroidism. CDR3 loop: CAISGTHGRETPYEQYF. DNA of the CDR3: TGTGCCATCAGTGGCACCCATGGGCGGGAGACCCCCTACGAGCAGTACTTC.